The 6 T cell receptor beta chains below were found in one sample sequenced in a study of beta chain features in type 1 diabetes. The whole isolated RNA underwent reverse transcription, so sequencing captured expressed TCRB transcripts. Profiled with immunoSEQ multiplex PCR; TCRdb holds only in-frame clones, not every one. This table holds under 450,000 clones, roughly 14% found once. Sequenced material: naive CD4+ T cells from blood. The receptors here all came from a man aged 30-40 years in good health.

There are a few counts of this clone. The chain joins TRBV11-2 to TRBJ2-1; 8 bases map to TRBD2. Germline assignment: CDR1 SGHAT and CDR2 FQNNGV. The junction had 9 bases not matched to a gene; V was cut back by 5 bases and J by 0 bases. This CDR3 comprises 17 residues. Here the CDR3 reads CASSPMASGRSYNEQFF. The CDR3 bases are TGTGCCAGCAGCCCCATGGCTAGCGGGCGCTCCTACAATGAGCAGTTCTTC.

The genes are TRBV30 and TRBJ1-1, with a tentative D call TRBD1 (6 bases). Germline CDR1 is GTSNPN and CDR2 is SVGIG (reference sequence). This CDR3 is built from 16 residues. The V gene lost 4 bases and the J gene lost 4 bases, with 22 bases spanning the gap. CDR3 region: CAWIARQQGRSTEAFF. CDR3 in DNA: TGTGCCTGGATCGCACGTCAACAGGGTAGGTCCACTGAAGCTTTCTTT.

The chain couples TRBV6-1 to TRBJ2-5, with 12 bases identical to TRBD2. The CDR3 totals 15 residues. V lost 5 bases, J lost 5 bases, and 6 bases stayed unmatched. Germline CDR1 and CDR2: MNHNS and SASEGT. This CDR3 reads CASSRTSGMSETQYF. In nucleotides, the CDR3 is TGTGCCAGCAGTCGGACTAGCGGGATGTCGGAGACCCAGTACTTC.

The chain employs TRBV1 and TRBJ2-7; the tabulated D call, TRBD2, remains unverified against the DNA. TRBV1 is a listed pseudogene. This CDR3 is built from 16 residues. The CDR3 nucleotides read TGCACCAGAGGGTGTCCGCGGGGGATACCCTCCTACGAGCAGTACTTC. Its translation: CTRGCPRGIPSYEQYF.

A few counts support this clone. The chain recombines TRBV4-3 with TRBJ1-1, with D possibly matching TRBD1 (5 bases). Trimming cost V 1 base and J 5 bases, with 14 bases left between them. CDR1 and CDR2 (germline): LGHNA, YSLEER. This CDR3 has 15 residues. The CDR3 nucleotides read TGCGCCAGCAGCCAAGGTCCAGGGATACGGACTGAAGCTTTCTTT. Protein: CASSQGPGIRTEAFF.

This clone appeared a few times. This chain connects TRBV20-1 to TRBJ1-1, with unresolved D. Trimming cost V 5 bases and J 6 bases, with 10 bases left between them. CDR1 and CDR2 from the germline V gene are DFQATT and SNEGSKA (reference sequence). The CDR3 sequence is 11 residues long. The CDR3 nucleotides are TGCAGTGCTTGGACCAAACCTGAAGCTTTCTTT. Amino acid sequence: CSAWTKPEAFF.